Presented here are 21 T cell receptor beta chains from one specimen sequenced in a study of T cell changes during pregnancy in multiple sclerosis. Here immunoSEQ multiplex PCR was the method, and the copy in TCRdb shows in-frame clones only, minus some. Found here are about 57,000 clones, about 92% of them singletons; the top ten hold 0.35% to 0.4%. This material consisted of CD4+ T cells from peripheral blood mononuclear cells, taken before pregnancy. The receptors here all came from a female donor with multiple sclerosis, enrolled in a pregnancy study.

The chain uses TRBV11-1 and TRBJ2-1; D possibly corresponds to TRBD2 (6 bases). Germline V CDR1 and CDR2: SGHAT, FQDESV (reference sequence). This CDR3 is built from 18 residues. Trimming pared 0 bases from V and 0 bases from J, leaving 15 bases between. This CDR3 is CASSLAGWGSGSYNEQFF. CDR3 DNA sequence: TGTGCCAGCAGCTTAGCCGGCTGGGGTAGCGGCTCCTACAATGAGCAGTTCTTC.

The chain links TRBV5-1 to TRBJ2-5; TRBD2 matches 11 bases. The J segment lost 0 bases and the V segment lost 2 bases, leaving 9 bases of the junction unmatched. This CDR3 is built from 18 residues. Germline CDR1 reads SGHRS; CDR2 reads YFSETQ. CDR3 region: CASSFGPSGRIYQETQYF. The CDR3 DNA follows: TGCGCCAGCAGCTTCGGCCCTAGCGGGAGGATTTACCAAGAGACCCAGTACTTC.

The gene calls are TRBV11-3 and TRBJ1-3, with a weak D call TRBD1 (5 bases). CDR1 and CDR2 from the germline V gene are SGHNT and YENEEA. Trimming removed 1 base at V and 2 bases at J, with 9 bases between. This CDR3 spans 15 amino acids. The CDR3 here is CASSLAGSPGNTIYF. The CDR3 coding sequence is TGTGCCAGCAGCTTAGCAGGGTCCCCTGGAAACACCATATATTTT.

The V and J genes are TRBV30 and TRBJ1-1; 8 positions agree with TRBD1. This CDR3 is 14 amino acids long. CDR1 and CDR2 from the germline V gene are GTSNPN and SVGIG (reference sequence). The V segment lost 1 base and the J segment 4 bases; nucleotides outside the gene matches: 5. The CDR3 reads CAWSGTGLSTEAFF. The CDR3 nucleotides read TGTGCCTGGAGTGGGACAGGGTTGAGCACTGAAGCTTTCTTT.

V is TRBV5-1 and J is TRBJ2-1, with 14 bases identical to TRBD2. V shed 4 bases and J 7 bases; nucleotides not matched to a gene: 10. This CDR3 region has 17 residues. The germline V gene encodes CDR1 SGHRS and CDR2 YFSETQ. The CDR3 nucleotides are TGCGCCAGCAGCCCGGATGGGACTAGCGGGAGACCAAATGAGCAGTTCTTC. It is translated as CASSPDGTSGRPNEQFF.

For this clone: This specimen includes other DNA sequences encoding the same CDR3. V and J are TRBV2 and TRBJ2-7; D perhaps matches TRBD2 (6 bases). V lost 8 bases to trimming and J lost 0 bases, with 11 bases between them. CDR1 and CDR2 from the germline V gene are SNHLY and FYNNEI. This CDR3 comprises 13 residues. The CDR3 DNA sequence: TGTGCCAGCTCAAGGGACTTCTCCTACGAGCAGTACTTC. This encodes CASSRDFSYEQYF.

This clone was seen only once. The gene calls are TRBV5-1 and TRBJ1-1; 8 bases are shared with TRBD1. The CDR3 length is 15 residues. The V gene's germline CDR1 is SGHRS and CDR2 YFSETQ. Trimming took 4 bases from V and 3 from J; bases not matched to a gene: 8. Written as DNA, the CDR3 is TGCGCCAGCAGCCCACTGGACAGGGATCACACTGAAGCTTTCTTT. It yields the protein CASSPLDRDHTEAFF.

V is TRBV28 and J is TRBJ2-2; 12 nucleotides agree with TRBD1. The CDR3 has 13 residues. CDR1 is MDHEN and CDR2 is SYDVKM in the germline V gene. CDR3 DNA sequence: TGTGTGGGACAGGGGGCAAGGACCGGGGAGCTGTTTTTT. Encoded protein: CVGQGARTGELFF.

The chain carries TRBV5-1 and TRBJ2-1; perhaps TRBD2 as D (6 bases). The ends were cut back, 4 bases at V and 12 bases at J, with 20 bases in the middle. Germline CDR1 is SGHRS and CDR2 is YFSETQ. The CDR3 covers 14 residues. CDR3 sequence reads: CASSRLEGGTGQFF. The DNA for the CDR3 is TGCGCCAGCAGCCGGTTGGAGGGCGGGACTGGGCAGTTCTTC. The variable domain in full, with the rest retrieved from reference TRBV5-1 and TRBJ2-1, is KAGVTQTPRYLIKTRGQQVTLSCSPISGHRSVSWYQQTPGQGLQFLFEYFSETQRNKGNFPGRFSGRQFSNSRSEMNVSTLELGDSALYLCASSRLEGGTGQFFGPGTRLTVL.

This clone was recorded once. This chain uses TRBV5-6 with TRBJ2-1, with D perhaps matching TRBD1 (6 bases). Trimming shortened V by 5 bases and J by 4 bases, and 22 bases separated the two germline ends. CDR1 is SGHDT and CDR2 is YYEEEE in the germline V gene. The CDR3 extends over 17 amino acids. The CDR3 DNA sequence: TGTGCCAGCAGTAAGGCCCCAGGGGAAGTTTTTTACAATGAGCAGTTCTTC. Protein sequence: CASSKAPGEVFYNEQFF.

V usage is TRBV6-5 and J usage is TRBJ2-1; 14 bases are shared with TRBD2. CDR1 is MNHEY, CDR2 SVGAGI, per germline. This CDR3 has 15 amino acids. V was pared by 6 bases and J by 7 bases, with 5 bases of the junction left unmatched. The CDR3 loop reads CASRPGTSGRNEQFF. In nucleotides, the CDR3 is TGTGCCAGCAGACCCGGGACTAGCGGGAGAAATGAGCAGTTCTTC.

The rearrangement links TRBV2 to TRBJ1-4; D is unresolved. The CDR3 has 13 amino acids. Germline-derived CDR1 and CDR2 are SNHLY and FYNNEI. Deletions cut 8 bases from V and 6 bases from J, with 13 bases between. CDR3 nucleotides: TGTGCCAGCGGCGAGGGATCTGATGAAAAACTGTTTTTT. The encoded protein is CASGEGSDEKLFF.

The CDR3 region has the DNA TGTGCCAGCAGCTTAGGAACAGGGGGATTCTATGGCTACACCTTC. It is translated as CASSLGTGGFYGYTF. The rearrangement uses TRBV7-9 and TRBJ1-2, with TRBD1 identical over 8 bases. This CDR3 has 15 residues. Looked up from germline, CDR1 is SEHNR and CDR2 is FQNEAQ (reference sequence). Trimming removed 1 base from V and 4 bases from J; junction bases left unmatched: 5.

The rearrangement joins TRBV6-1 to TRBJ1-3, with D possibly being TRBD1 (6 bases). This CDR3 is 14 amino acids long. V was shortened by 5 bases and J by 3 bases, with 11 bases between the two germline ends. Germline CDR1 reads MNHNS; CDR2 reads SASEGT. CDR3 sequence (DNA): TGTGCCAGCAGTAGGGGGAGTTTTGGAAACACCATATATTTT. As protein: CASSRGSFGNTIYF.

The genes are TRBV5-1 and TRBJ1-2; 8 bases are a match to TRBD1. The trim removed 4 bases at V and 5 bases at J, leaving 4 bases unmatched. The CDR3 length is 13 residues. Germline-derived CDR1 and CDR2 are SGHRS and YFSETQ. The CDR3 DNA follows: TGCGCCAGCAGCCCGGACAGGGAGTATGGCTACACCTTC. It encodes CASSPDREYGYTF.

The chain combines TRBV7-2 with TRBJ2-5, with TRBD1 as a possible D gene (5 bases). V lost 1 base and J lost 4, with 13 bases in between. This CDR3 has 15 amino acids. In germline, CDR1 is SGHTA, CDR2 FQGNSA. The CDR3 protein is CASSLDWTYLETQYF. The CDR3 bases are TGTGCCAGCAGCTTAGATTGGACATACCTAGAGACCCAGTACTTC.

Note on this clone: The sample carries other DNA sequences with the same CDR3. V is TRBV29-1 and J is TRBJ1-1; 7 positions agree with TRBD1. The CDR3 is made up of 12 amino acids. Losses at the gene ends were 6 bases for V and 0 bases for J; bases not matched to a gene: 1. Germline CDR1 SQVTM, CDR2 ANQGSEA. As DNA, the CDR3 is TGCAGCGTGGGACAGATGAACACTGAAGCTTTCTTT. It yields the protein CSVGQMNTEAFF.

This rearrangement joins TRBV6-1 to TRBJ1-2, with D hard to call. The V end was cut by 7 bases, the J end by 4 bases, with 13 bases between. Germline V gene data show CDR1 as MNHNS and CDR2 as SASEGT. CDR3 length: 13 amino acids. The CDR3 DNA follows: TGTGCCAGCATGACCGGAGCCCTCTATGGCTACACCTTC. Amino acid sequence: CASMTGALYGYTF.

CDR3 sequence reads: CASSPLWEREGYEQYF. The CDR3 bases are TGCGCCAGCAGCCCCCTCTGGGAGCGGGAGGGCTACGAGCAGTACTTC. V and J are TRBV4-1 and TRBJ2-7; 10 nucleotides agree with TRBD2. CDR1 and CDR2 from the germline V gene are MGHRA and YSYEKL. This CDR3 contains 16 residues. V was clipped by 4 bases and J by 3 bases; unmatched bases: 9.

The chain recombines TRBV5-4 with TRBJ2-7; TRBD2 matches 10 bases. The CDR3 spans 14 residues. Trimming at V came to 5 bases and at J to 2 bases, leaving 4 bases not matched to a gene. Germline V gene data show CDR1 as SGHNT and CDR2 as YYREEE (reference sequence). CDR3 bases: TGTGCCAGCAGTGTAGCGGGAGGAGCCTACGAGCAGTACTTC. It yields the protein CASSVAGGAYEQYF.

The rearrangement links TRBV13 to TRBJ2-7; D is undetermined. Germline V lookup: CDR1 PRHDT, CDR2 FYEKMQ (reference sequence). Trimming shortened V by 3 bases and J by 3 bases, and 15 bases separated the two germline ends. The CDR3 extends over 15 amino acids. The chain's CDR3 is CASSFSAGKLYEQYF. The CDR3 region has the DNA TGTGCCAGCAGCTTTAGTGCAGGCAAACTCTACGAGCAGTACTTC. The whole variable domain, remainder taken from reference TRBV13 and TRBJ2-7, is AAGVIQSPRHLIKEKRETATLKCYPIPRHDTVYWYQQGPGQDPQFLISFYEKMQSDKGSIPDRFSAQQFSDYHSELNMSSLELGDSALYFCASSFSAGKLYEQYFGPGTRLTVT.